Reported below is one TCR beta chain. Its specificity is unknown. This sample stems from a study of T cell repertoires in cytomegalovirus infection. Germline CDR1 and CDR2: ENHRY and SYGVKD. The CDR3 is made up of 15 amino acids. The V gene lost 0 bases and the J gene lost 4 bases, with 12 bases spanning the gap. Each CDR3 protein gets one entry after TCRdb re-called the reads with MiXCR. The sample shows a few hundred thousand distinct CDR3 sequences, 35% to 50% of them seen only once. This clonotype was sampled from a human donor in good health (CMV status not recorded). Some clones in this sample may be carry-over from other donors' samples. Sample: cultured PBMCs, taken from culture after CMV antigen stimulation. The chain recombines TRBV10-3 with TRBJ1-1, with D hard to call. The DNA of the CDR3 is TGTGCCATCAGTGAGTCGGGTCTTTCTCTCACTGAAGCTTTCTTT. This translates into CAISESGLSLTEAFF.